A single sample gave rise to the 19 T cell receptor beta chains below, sequenced in a study of identical twins. In TCRdb, the 5' RACE reads were re-called with MiXCR into one record per CDR3 protein. The repertoire holds around 240,000 distinct CDR3 sequences, with roughly 7% as singletons. Separately, the same data were catalogued under a study of yellow fever vaccine responses in identical twins.

The sample was memory (CD45RO+) T cells sorted from blood. The receptors derive from a young woman in good health.

This clonotype was counted between two and nine times. The genes are TRBV5-5 and TRBJ2-7; a possible D gene is TRBD1 (6 bases). The CDR3 is made up of 17 amino acids. Germline V lookup: CDR1 SGHKS, CDR2 YYEKEE (reference sequence). The V end was cut by 3 bases, the J end by 2 bases, with 21 bases between. The CDR3 reads CASSSLPQGTGTYEQYF. The DNA of the CDR3 is TGTGCCAGCAGCTCTCTCCCACAGGGAACGGGGACCTACGAGCAGTACTTC.

This clonotype was detected only a few times. CDR3 sequence reads: CATSAYYEQYF. CDR3 bases: TGTGCCACCAGCGCTTACTACGAGCAGTACTTC. V and J are TRBV15 and TRBJ2-7; D is unresolved. V was shortened by 5 bases and J by 3 bases, with 5 bases between the two germline ends. Per germline, CDR1 LNHNV and CDR2 YYDKDF (reference sequence). This CDR3 has 11 residues.

The chain recombines TRBV6-5 with TRBJ2-2, with D possibly being TRBD1 (6 bases). The CDR3 has 18 residues. Germline values: CDR1 MNHEY, CDR2 SVGAGI. Trimming took off 9 bases at V and 3 bases at J, with 26 bases between the two ends. DNA of the CDR3: TGTGCCAGTAGCTCCTCAAGGGGGTTCATCATGTACACCGGGGAGCTGTTTTTT. It codes for CASSSSRGFIMYTGELFF.

This clonotype was observed a handful of times. The J gene is TRBJ2-1, the V gene TRBV5-1; 11 positions match TRBD2. CDR3 length: 20 residues. Germline lookup yields CDR1 SGHRS and CDR2 YFSETQ. Germline trimming cut 3 bases from V and 0 bases from J; bases unmatched to any gene: 14. The CDR3 nucleotides read TGCGCCAGCAGCTGGGGGTTAGCGGGAGGGACTGACAGCTCCTACAATGAGCAGTTCTTC. This encodes CASSWGLAGGTDSSYNEQFF.

This clonotype was observed many times. The rearrangement joins TRBV5-1 to TRBJ2-5, with 9 bases matching TRBD1. Trimming cost V 2 bases and J 6 bases; bases outside gene matches: 5. The CDR3 is 14 amino acids. Germline CDR1 reads SGHRS; CDR2 reads YFSETQ. The CDR3 DNA reads TGCGCCAGCAGCTTAGAGGGACAGGGAAAGACCCAGTACTTC. Amino acids: CASSLEGQGKTQYF.

This clonotype was counted a few times. The CDR3 bases are TGTGCCAGCACTTTTTCAGGGGGCAGCTACAATGAGCAGTTCTTC. Protein product: CASTFSGGSYNEQFF. This chain uses TRBV6-5 with TRBJ2-1; 8 bases align to TRBD1. The J segment lost 3 bases and the V segment lost 7 bases, leaving 8 bases of the junction unmatched. The CDR3 spans 15 residues. The germline V gene has CDR1 MNHEY and CDR2 SVGAGI.

This clonotype was seen at least ten times. This chain uses TRBV4-1 with TRBJ2-7; 9 nucleotides align to TRBD1. Trimming removed 1 base from V and 1 base from J; junction bases left unmatched: 11. This CDR3 is built from 18 residues. The germline gives CDR1 MGHRA, CDR2 YSYEKL. In DNA form, the CDR3 reads TGCGCCAGCAGCCAAGCTGGGGCCGGGACAGGGACTTCCTACGAGCAGTACTTC. Protein sequence: CASSQAGAGTGTSYEQYF.

The CDR3 protein is CASSYSGGTSSYEQYV. The CDR3 coding sequence is TGTGCCAGCAGTTACTCCGGTGGGACGAGCTCCTACGAGCAGTACGTC. This chain uses TRBV6-5 with TRBJ2-7; D may match TRBD1 or TRBD2 (5 bases each). V was clipped by 0 bases and J by 0 bases, with 12 bases between them. The germline V gene encodes CDR1 MNHEY and CDR2 SVGAGI. CDR3 length: 16 amino acids.

The rearrangement uses TRBV5-1 and TRBJ2-2; D ambiguous. This CDR3 spans 15 amino acids. Trimming cost V 7 bases and J 5 bases, with 18 bases left between them. The germline gives CDR1 SGHRS, CDR2 YFSETQ. CDR3 in DNA: TGCGCCAGCGCAGTCATGGGGATAACTACCGGGGAGCTGTTTTTT. It codes for CASAVMGITTGELFF. Complete variable domain (other parts from reference TRBV5-1 and TRBJ2-2): KAGVTQTPRYLIKTRGQQVTLSCSPISGHRSVSWYQQTPGQGLQFLFEYFSETQRNKGNFPGRFSGRQFSNSRSEMNVSTLELGDSALYLCASAVMGITTGELFFGEGSRLTVL.

The genes are TRBV12-3 or TRBV12-4 and TRBJ2-7, with 7 positions matching TRBD1. CDR3 length equals 15 residues. V lost 5 bases, J lost 7 bases, and 14 bases stayed unmatched. CDR3 sequence (DNA): TGTGCCAGCAGTGCGCACAGGGGCGTCCTGGGGGAGCAGTACTTC. Translating gives CASSAHRGVLGEQYF.

There are many counts of this clonotype. CDR3 DNA: TGCGCCAGCAGCTTGGGGAGCCGGATGGATGAGCAGTTCTTC. It yields the protein CASSLGSRMDEQFF. The chain is built from TRBV5-1 and TRBJ2-1; D call uncertain. CDR1 is SGHRS, CDR2 YFSETQ, per germline. The ends were cut back, 0 bases at V and 8 bases at J, with 12 bases in the middle. CDR3 length: 14 amino acids.

This clonotype was seen once. J is TRBJ2-1 and V is TRBV3-1, with 7 bases aligning to TRBD2. V lost 1 base, J lost 7 bases, and 7 bases stayed unmatched. CDR1 and CDR2 from the germline V gene are LGHDT and YNNKEL (reference sequence). The CDR3 length is 15 residues. Here the CDR3 DNA reads TGTGCCAGCAGCCAAGTCCCCCTAGCGGAAAATGAGCAGTTCTTC. This translates into CASSQVPLAENEQFF.

This clonotype has more than one count but fewer than ten. J is TRBJ2-2 and V is TRBV15; tentative D call: TRBD2 (7 bases). CDR3 length: 14 residues. V lost 5 bases and J lost 7, with 14 bases in between. Germline V lookup: CDR1 LNHNV, CDR2 YYDKDF (reference sequence). CDR3 coding DNA: TGTGCCACCAGCCAACGGGGGGCTGGCGGGGAGCTGTTTTTT. Translating it yields CATSQRGAGGELFF.

Ten or more counts support this clonotype. This chain connects TRBV20-1 to TRBJ1-6; D not certain. V was cut by 3 bases and J by 9 bases, with 21 bases left in between. From germline, CDR1 is DFQATT and CDR2 SNEGSKA (reference sequence). This CDR3 has 16 amino acids. The CDR3 nucleotides read TGCAGTGCTAGGGCCCTCGTCGTCGGTAAAGGTTCACCCCTCCACTTT. Translation: CSARALVVGKGSPLHF.

The gene calls are TRBV5-5 and TRBJ1-1; possible D gene TRBD1, 5 bases. V gave up 0 bases and J gave up 5 bases, with 20 bases separating them. Germline CDR1 is SGHKS and CDR2 is YYEKEE (reference sequence). This CDR3 is 17 amino acids long. The CDR3 DNA reads as TGTGCCAGCAGCTTGGAAACCTCGTTCCAGGGTCGGACTGAAGCTTTCTTT. As protein: CASSLETSFQGRTEAFF.

This clonotype has a handful of counts. This sequence joins TRBV3-1 and TRBJ2-1; 12 positions agree with TRBD2. V lost 3 bases and J lost 8; bases outside the gene matches: 14. The length of the CDR3 is 18 residues. CDR1 and CDR2 from the germline V gene are LGHDT and YNNKEL (reference sequence). CDR3 region: CASSHPKRGLAGGDEQFF. CDR3 DNA: TGTGCCAGCAGCCACCCGAAGAGGGGTCTAGCGGGAGGGGATGAGCAGTTCTTC.

In its sample, this clonotype was seen a few times. The chain combines TRBV20-1 with TRBJ1-2; D is possibly TRBD1 (6 bases). V was pared by 2 bases and J by 2 bases, with 18 bases between. Germline V gene data show CDR1 as DFQATT and CDR2 as SNEGSKA (reference sequence). CDR3 size: 16 residues. The DNA for the CDR3 is TGCAGTGCTAGACTAGGCCCCGGGGGGGGCAACTATGGCTACACCTTC. It yields the protein CSARLGPGGGNYGYTF.

The V gene is TRBV20-1, the J gene TRBJ2-1; TRBD2 matches 9 bases. Germline assignment: CDR1 DFQATT and CDR2 SNEGSKA (reference sequence). The CDR3 length is 16 residues. The CDR3 here is CSPVGSGGSSYNEQFF. DNA of the CDR3: TGCAGCCCTGTAGGCAGCGGGGGGAGCTCCTACAATGAGCAGTTCTTC.

This clonotype showed up many times. The chain couples TRBV6-5 to TRBJ2-7, with D possibly TRBD2 on 6 matching bases. The CDR3 runs to 15 residues. Germline V lookup: CDR1 MNHEY, CDR2 SVGAGI. V lost 2 bases to trimming and J lost 9 bases, with 20 bases between them. The CDR3 DNA reads as TGTGCCAGCAGTTACGGTCTCGGGGGACCCTTCGTGCAGTACGTC. Protein: CASSYGLGGPFVQYV.